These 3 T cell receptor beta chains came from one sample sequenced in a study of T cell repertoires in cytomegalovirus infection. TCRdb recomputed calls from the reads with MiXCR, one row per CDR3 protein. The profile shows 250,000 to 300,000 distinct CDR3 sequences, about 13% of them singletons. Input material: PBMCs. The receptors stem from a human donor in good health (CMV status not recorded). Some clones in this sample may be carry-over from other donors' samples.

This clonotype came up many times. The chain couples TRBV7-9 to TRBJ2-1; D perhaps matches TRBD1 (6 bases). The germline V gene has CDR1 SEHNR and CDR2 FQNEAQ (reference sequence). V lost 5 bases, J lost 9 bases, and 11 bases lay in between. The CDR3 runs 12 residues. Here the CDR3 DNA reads TGTGCCAGCAGCCCCGAGGGGGTTGAGCAGTTCTTC. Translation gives CASSPEGVEQFF. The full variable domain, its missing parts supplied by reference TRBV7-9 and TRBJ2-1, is DTGVSQNPRHKITKRGQNVTFRCDPISEHNRLYWYRQTLGQGPEFLTYFQNEAQLEKSRLLSDRFSAERPKGSFSTLEIQRTEQGDSAMYLCASSPEGVEQFFGPGTRLTVL.

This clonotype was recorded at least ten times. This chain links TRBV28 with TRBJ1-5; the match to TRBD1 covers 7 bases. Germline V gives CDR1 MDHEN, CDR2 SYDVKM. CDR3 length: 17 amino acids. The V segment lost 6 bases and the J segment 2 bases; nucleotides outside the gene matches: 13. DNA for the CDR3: TGTGCCAGCAGCTCCTGGACAGGCCTTAATGGCAATCAGCCCCAGCATTTT. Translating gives CASSSWTGLNGNQPQHF.

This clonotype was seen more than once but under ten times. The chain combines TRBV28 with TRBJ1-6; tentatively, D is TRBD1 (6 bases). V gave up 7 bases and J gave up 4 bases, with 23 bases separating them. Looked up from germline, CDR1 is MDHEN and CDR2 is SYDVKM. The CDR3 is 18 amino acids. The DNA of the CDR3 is TGTGCCAGCACCTGGTCTTCGACCGGGACATTATATAATTCACCCCTCCACTTT. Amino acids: CASTWSSTGTLYNSPLHF.